This T cell receptor (beta chain) stems from a study of blood T cell repertoires in COVID-19. The wider study: Researchers got acute and convalescent COVID-19 samples from the United States, Italy and Spain. From T cells, B-cell-depleted T cells, or PBMCs came the material, which was cDNA or gDNA.

V shed 4 bases, J shed 0 bases, and the junction held 1 base outside the gene matches. Looked up from germline, CDR1 is MNHEY and CDR2 is SVGAGI. The CDR3 runs 14 residues. Per the original methods: The authors estimated nucleated cell counts from reference gene primer amplification. The assay was immunoSEQ multiplex PCR, and TCRdb's table has in-frame clones only and misses some. V, J and clone size were drawn from that table, and D and trimming were deduced from the DNA. This table holds some 100,000 clones, about 87% found once. The sample consisted of peripheral blood. This sequence joins TRBV6-5 and TRBJ1-2; 8 bases are shared with TRBD1. The TCR sequence derives from a woman aged 45-60 years with acute or convalescent COVID-19. This CDR3 is CASSSGGSNYGYTF. The DNA of the CDR3 is TGTGCCAGCAGTTCAGGGGGCTCTAACTATGGCTACACCTTC.